Included here is one T cell receptor beta chain sequence, with context. As originally analysed: Reference gene primer amplification in the assay estimated nucleated cell counts. The repertoire was sequenced with immunoSEQ multiplex PCR; TCRdb's copy has only in-frame clones and lacks some. V and J calls plus clone size are reproduced from that table; the DNA served to infer D and trimming. This repertoire shows under 55,000 clones, around 85% found once; its top ten account for 31%. The data were taken from a study of blood T cell repertoires in COVID-19. Study information: Both acute and convalescent COVID-19 samples were obtained from the United States, Italy and Spain. From T cells, B-cell-depleted T cells, or PBMCs came the material, which was cDNA or gDNA.

The TCR sequence derives from a woman older than 75 with acute or convalescent COVID-19. Sequenced: peripheral blood.

The CDR3 sequence is CASSLDPTLVYGYTF. CDR3 nucleotides: TGTGCCAGCAGCTTGGATCCCACCTTAGTGTATGGCTACACCTTC. This chain links TRBV5-4 with TRBJ1-2; D remains unclear. This CDR3 has 15 residues. Per germline, CDR1 SGHNT and CDR2 YYREEE (reference sequence). The ends were cut back, 0 bases at V and 5 bases at J, with 14 bases in the middle.